Included here is one T cell receptor (beta chain) sequence, with context. What it binds is not known. V lost 0 bases to trimming and J lost 4 bases, with 10 bases between them. The CDR3 has 14 amino acids. Germline V gene lookup returns CDR1 GTSNPN and CDR2 SVGIG (reference sequence). In the study's own analysis: The distant-metastasis classifier for papillary thyroid cancer was built from CDR3 differences across clinicopathological groups. TCRdb re-called the PCR reads with MiXCR. The V and J calls were determined by TCRdb, not by the authors. In the table there are 20,000 to 25,000 clones, around 30% of which are singletons. The data are from a study of metastatic and nonmetastatic thyroid tumors. Findings and caveats of the study: In both blood and tumor samples, TCR beta diversity was reported significantly higher for malignant than benign nodules.

Thyroid surgery had not been preceded by any treatment in any patient. V and J are TRBV30 and TRBJ1-3; perhaps TRBD1 as D (5 bases). The sample comprised tumor tissue. This TCR was sampled from a female donor with papillary thyroid cancer or a benign thyroid nodule (not recorded which). Some clones in this sample may be carry-over from other donors' samples. This CDR3 reads CAWSVQVGGNTIYF. The CDR3 nucleotides read TGTGCCTGGAGTGTACAGGTCGGGGGAAACACCATATATTTT. Filled out from reference TRBV30 and TRBJ1-3, the complete variable domain reads SQTIHQWPATLVQPVGSPLSLECTVEGTSNPNLYWYRQAAGRGLQLLFYSVGIGQISSEVPQNLSASRPQDRQFILSSKKLLLSDSGFYLCAWSVQVGGNTIYFGEGSWLTVV.